A selection of T cell receptor beta chains follows, all from one sample in a study of cytomegalovirus exposure and HLA in healthy donors. Assay: immunoSEQ multiplex PCR; the TCRdb copy retains only in-frame clones and omits some. The repertoire has tens of thousands of clones, approximately 80% of them found once; the top ten carry 20% to 25%. Material for sequencing was PBMCs. The receptors derive from a woman aged 50 to 60 in good health and CMV-seropositive. Both conserved end residues are part of each CDR3. Fields, in order: D gene, J gene, clone size, V gene, CDR3 DNA, CDR3 protein. D genes are given only for firm matches. The listing skips clone size in some rows; elsewhere it reads once, few, many or a size class.

TRBD1,TRBJ1-5,NA,TRBV4-2,TGTGCCAGCAGCCAAATGGGGACAGGGGTCCAGCCCCAGCATTTT,CASSQMGTGVQPQHF
TRBD1,TRBJ2-5,NA,TRBV6-6,TGTGCCAGCAGCCAACAGGGGGACGGTGGAGAGACCCAGTACTTC,CASSQQGDGGETQYF
NA,TRBJ2-6,NA,TRBV19,TGTGCCAGTAGTATCGGTGGGGCCAACGTCCTGACTTTC,CASSIGGANVLTF
NA,TRBJ1-5,NA,TRBV9,TGTGCCCCAGGGTCGGGTCAGCCCCAGCATTTT,CAPGSGQPQHF
TRBD2,TRBJ2-1,NA,TRBV7-9,TGTGCCAGCAGCTTCGGGGGAGGGCCCGACAATGAGCAGTTCTTC,CASSFGGGPDNEQFF
NA,TRBJ2-3,NA,TRBV9,TGTGCCAGCAGCCATTGGGACTTTACTAGCACAGATACGCAGTATTTT,CASSHWDFTSTDTQYF
TRBD1,TRBJ2-7,NA,TRBV27,TGTGCCAGCAGCATGACAGGGGCGTCCTACGAGCAGTACTTC,CASSMTGASYEQYF
NA,TRBJ1-1,NA,TRBV7-3,TGTGCCAGCAGCGAACAGCCGAACACTGAAGCTTTCTTT,CASSEQPNTEAFF
TRBD2,TRBJ2-1,NA,TRBV4-1,TGCGCCAGCAGCCCCTTAACCGCGGGGGTACACAATGAGCAGTTCTTC,CASSPLTAGVHNEQFF
TRBD1,TRBJ1-5,NA,TRBV19,TGTGCCAGTAGTCCCCGGGACAGCGACGGTCAGCCCCAGCATTTT,CASSPRDSDGQPQHF
TRBD1,TRBJ1-5,NA,TRBV6-5,TGTGCCAGCAGACAGGGGGCAAGTCAGCCCCAGCATTTT,CASRQGASQPQHF
NA,TRBJ1-1,once,TRBV18,TGTGCCAGCTCACCTCTCGACAGGAACACTGAAGCTTTCTTT,CASSPLDRNTEAFF
TRBD2,TRBJ2-5,NA,TRBV11-3,TGTGCCAGCAGCTTGTTGGGACTAGCGGGAGAAGAGACCCAGTACTTC,CASSLLGLAGEETQYF
NA,TRBJ1-5,NA,TRBV2,TGTGCCAGCAGGTTAGACAGGAATCAGCCCCAGCATTTT,CASRLDRNQPQHF
TRBD1,TRBJ1-5,once,TRBV12-5,TGTGCTAGTGGCAGGGGACAGGGGGCGGAGAATCAGCCCCAGCATTTT,CASGRGQGAENQPQHF
TRBD2,TRBJ2-7,NA,TRBV7-2,TGTGCCAGCAGCTTGGCGACTAGCGGGGGGAGATACGAGCAGTACTTC,CASSLATSGGRYEQYF
TRBD1,TRBJ1-2,NA,TRBV2,TGTGCCAGCAGTTCAGACAGGGTCGGCTACACCTTC,CASSSDRVGYTF
NA,TRBJ2-7,NA,TRBV27,TGTGCCAGCAGCAGGAACCTCTACGAGCAGTACTTC,CASSRNLYEQYF
NA,TRBJ2-1,NA,TRBV11-3,TGTGCCAGCAGCTTAGCACTCGGGAGCTCCTACAATGAGCAGTTCTTC,CASSLALGSSYNEQFF
TRBD1,TRBJ2-5,NA,TRBV7-3,TGTGCCAGCAGCTTAACAGGGGGCGCACGGGAGACCCAGTACTTC,CASSLTGGARETQYF
TRBD2,TRBJ2-3,NA,TRBV7-9,TGTGCCAGCAGCTTAGGGTCTAGCGGGAACACAGATACGCAGTATTTT,CASSLGSSGNTDTQYF
TRBD1,TRBJ2-5,once,TRBV5-1,TGCGCCAGCAGCTTCTGGGACAGGCTCCAAGAGACCCAGTACTTC,CASSFWDRLQETQYF
TRBD1,TRBJ2-4,NA,TRBV9,TGTGCCAGCAGCCCGCGGACAGGGGAAAACATTCAGTACTTC,CASSPRTGENIQYF
NA,TRBJ2-7,NA,TRBV10-3,TGTGCCACGAGAGGGTACGAGCAGTACTTC,CATRGYEQYF
NA,TRBJ1-1,NA,TRBV5-5,TGTGCCAGCAGCTTGGTGGCCACTGAAGCTTTCTTT,CASSLVATEAFF
NA,TRBJ2-7,NA,TRBV10-3,TGTGCCATCAGCCGGACTACCTACGAGCAGTACTTC,CAISRTTYEQYF
NA,TRBJ1-3,NA,TRBV2,TGTGCCAGCAGTGAAGGGTCGGTAAACACCATATATTTT,CASSEGSVNTIYF
NA,TRBJ1-3,NA,TRBV7-9,TGTGCCAGCAGCACCGACAGAGCTGGAAACACCATATATTTT,CASSTDRAGNTIYF
NA,TRBJ2-5,NA,TRBV28,TGTGCCAGCAGTACACGTGACAAGCAAGAGACCCAGTACTTC,CASSTRDKQETQYF
TRBD2,TRBJ2-5,NA,TRBV5-4,TGTGCCAGCAGCATGACTAGCGGGGGTCAAGAGACCCAGTACTTC,CASSMTSGGQETQYF
NA,TRBJ2-1,NA,TRBV18,TGTGCCAGCTCACCGCGGCAAGCGGCCTACAATGAGCAGTTCTTC,CASSPRQAAYNEQFF
TRBD2,TRBJ2-1,NA,TRBV5-1,TGCGCCAGCAGCTTGGGGGGACTAGCGGGAGTGGATGAGCAGTTCTTC,CASSLGGLAGVDEQFF